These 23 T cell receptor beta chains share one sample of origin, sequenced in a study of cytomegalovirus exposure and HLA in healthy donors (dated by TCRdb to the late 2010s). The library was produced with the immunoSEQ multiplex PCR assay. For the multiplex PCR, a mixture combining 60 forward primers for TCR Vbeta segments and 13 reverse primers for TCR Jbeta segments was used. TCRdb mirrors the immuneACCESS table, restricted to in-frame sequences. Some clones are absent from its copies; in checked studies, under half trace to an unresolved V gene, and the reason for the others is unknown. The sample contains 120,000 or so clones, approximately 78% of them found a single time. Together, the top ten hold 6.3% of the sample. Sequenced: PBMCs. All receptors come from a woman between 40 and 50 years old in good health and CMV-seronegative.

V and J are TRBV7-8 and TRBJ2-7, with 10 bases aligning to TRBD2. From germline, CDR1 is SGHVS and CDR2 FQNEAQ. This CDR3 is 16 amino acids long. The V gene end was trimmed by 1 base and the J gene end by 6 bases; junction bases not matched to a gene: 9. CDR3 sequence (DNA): TGTGCCAGCAGCTTAGGTGAGGGGCTAGCGGGAGTCGAGCAGTACTTC. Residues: CASSLGEGLAGVEQYF.

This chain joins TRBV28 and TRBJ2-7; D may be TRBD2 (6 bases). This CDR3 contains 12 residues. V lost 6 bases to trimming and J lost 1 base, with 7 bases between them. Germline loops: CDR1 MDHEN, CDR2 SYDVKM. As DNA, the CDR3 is TGTGCCAGCAGCGGAGGGTCCTACGAGCAGTACTTC. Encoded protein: CASSGGSYEQYF. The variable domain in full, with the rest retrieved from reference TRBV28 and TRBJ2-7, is DVKVTQSSRYLVKRTGEKVFLECVQDMDHENMFWYRQDPGLGLRLIYFSYDVKMKEKGDIPEGYSVSREKKERFSLILESASTNQTSMYLCASSGGSYEQYFGPGTRLTVT.

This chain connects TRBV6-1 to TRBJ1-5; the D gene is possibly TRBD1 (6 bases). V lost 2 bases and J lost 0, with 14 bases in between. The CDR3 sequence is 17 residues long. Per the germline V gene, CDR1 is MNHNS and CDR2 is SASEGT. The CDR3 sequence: CASSEYRELYSNQPQHF. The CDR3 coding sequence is TGTGCCAGCAGTGAATACAGGGAACTTTATAGCAATCAGCCCCAGCATTTT.

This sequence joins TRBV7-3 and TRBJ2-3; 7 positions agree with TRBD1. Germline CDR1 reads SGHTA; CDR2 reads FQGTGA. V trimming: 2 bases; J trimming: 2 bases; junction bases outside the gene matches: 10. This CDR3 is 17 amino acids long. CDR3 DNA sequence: TGTGCCAGCAGCTTATTTCCGTCAGGGGGTTACACAGATACGCAGTATTTT. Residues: CASSLFPSGGYTDTQYF.

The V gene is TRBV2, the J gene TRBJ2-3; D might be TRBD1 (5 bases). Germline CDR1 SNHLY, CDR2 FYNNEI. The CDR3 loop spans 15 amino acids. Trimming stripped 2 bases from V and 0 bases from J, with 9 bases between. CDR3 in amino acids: CASSEQGTSTDTQYF. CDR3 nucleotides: TGTGCCAGCAGTGAACAGGGTACGAGCACAGATACGCAGTATTTT.

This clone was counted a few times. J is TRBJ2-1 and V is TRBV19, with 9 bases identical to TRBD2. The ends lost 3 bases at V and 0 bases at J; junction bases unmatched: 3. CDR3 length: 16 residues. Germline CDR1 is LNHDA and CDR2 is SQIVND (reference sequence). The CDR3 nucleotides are TGTGCCAGTAGTATGACTAGCGGATACTCCTACAATGAGCAGTTCTTC. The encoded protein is CASSMTSGYSYNEQFF.

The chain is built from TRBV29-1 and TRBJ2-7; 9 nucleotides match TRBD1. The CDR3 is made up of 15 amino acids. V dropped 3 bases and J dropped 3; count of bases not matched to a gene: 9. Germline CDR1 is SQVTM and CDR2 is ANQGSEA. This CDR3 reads CSVEGVEGQGYEQYF. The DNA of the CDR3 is TGCAGCGTTGAGGGCGTTGAGGGACAGGGCTACGAGCAGTACTTC.

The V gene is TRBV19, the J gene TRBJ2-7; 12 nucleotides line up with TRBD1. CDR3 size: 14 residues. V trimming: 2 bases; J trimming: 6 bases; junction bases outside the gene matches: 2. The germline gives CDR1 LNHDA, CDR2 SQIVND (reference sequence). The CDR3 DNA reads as TGTGCCAGTAGTATAAGGGGACAGGGGGCCGAGCAGTACTTC. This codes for CASSIRGQGAEQYF.

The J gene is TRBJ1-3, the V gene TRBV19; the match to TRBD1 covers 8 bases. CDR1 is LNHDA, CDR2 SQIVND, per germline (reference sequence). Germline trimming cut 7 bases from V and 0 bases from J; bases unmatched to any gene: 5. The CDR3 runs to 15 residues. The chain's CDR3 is CASTPGTGSGNTIYF. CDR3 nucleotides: TGTGCCAGTACCCCCGGGACAGGCTCTGGAAACACCATATATTTT.

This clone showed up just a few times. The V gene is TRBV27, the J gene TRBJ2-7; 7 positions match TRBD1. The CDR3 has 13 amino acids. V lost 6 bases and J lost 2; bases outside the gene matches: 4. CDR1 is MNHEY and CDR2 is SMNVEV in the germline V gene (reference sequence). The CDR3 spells CASSWGQPYEQYF. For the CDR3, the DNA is TGTGCCAGCAGCTGGGGACAGCCCTACGAGCAGTACTTC.

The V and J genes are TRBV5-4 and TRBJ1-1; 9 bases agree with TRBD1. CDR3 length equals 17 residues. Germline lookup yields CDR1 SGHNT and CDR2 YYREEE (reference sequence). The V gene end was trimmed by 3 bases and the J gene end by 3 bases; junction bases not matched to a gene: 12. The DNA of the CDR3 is TGTGCCAGCAGCTCCGCTCGGGACAGGGTAGCGGACACTGAAGCTTTCTTT. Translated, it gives CASSSARDRVADTEAFF. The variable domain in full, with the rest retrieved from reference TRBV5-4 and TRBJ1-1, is ETGVTQSPTHLIKTRGQQVTLRCSSQSGHNTVSWYQQALGQGPQFIFQYYREEENGRGNFPPRFSGLQFPNYSSELNVNALELDDSALYLCASSSARDRVADTEAFFGQGTRLTVV.

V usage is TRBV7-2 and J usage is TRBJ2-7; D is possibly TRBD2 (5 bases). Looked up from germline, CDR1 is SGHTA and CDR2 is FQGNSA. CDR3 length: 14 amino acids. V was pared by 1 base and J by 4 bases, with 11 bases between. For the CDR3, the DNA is TGTGCCAGCAGCTTAGGAGCGGTCCTATACGAGCAGTACTTC. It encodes CASSLGAVLYEQYF.

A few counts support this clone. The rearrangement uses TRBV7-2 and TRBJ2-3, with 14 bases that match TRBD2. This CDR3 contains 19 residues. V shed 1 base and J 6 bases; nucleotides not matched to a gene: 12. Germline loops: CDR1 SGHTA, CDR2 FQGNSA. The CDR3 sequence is CASSLGGTSGSVALDTQYF. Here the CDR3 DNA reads TGTGCCAGCAGCTTAGGGGGGACTAGCGGGAGTGTTGCATTGGATACGCAGTATTTT.

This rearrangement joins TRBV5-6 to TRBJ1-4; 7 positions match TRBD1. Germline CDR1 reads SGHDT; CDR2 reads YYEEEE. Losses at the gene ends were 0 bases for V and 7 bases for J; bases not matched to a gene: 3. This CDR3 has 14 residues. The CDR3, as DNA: TGTGCCAGCAGCTTGGGGGGGACAGTTGAAAAACTGTTTTTT. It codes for CASSLGGTVEKLFF.

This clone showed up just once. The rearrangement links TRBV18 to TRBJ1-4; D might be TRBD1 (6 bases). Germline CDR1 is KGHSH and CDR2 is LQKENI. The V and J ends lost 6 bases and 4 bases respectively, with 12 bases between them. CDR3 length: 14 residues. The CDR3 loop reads CASSPGHINEKLFF. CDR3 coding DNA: TGTGCCAGCTCGCCGGGACACATTAATGAAAAACTGTTTTTT.

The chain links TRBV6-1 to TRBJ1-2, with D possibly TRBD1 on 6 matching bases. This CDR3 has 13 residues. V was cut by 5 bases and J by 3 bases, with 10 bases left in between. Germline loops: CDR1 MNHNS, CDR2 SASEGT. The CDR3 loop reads CASSWTAHYGYTF. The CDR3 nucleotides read TGTGCCAGCAGTTGGACAGCCCACTATGGCTACACCTTC.

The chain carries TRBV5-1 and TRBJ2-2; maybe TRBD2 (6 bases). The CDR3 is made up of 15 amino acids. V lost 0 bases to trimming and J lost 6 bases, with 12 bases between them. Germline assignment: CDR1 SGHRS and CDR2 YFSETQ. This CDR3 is CASSLAGGRPGELFF. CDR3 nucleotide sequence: TGCGCCAGCAGCTTGGCCGGTGGGAGGCCCGGGGAGCTGTTTTTT.

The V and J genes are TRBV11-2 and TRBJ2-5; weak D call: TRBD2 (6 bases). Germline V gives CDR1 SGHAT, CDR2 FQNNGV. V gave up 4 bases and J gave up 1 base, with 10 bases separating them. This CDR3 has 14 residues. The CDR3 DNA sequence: TGTGCCAGCAGCTACCAAGCGGGCCAAGAGACCCAGTACTTC. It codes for CASSYQAGQETQYF.

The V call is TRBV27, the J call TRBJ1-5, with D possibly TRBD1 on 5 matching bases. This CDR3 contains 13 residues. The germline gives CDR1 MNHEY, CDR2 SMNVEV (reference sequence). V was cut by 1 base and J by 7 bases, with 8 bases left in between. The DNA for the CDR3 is TGTGCCAGCAGTTTATTTCAGGGCCAGCCCCAGCATTTT. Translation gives CASSLFQGQPQHF.

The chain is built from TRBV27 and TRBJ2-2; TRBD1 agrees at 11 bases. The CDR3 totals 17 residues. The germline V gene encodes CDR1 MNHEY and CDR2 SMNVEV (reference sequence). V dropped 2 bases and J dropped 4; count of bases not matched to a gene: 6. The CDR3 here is CASSLMGTGGGTGELFF. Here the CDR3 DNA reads TGTGCCAGCAGTTTAATGGGGACAGGGGGAGGCACCGGGGAGCTGTTTTTT.

The CDR3, as DNA: TGTGCCAGCAGCTTAGTCCCGGACACTGAAGCTTTCTTT. It yields the protein CASSLVPDTEAFF. The genes are TRBV7-9 and TRBJ1-1; D is undetermined. Per the germline V gene, CDR1 is SEHNR and CDR2 is FQNEAQ (reference sequence). The CDR3 has 13 residues. The germline V and J ends were trimmed by 1 base and 3 bases, with 6 bases remaining between them.

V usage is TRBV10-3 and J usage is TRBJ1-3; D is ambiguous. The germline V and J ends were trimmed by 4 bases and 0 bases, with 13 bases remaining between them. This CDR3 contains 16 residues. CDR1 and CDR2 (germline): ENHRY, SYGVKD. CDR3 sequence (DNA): TGTGCCATCAGTGTAGGTCTGGGCGTCTCTGGAAACACCATATATTTT. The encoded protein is CAISVGLGVSGNTIYF.

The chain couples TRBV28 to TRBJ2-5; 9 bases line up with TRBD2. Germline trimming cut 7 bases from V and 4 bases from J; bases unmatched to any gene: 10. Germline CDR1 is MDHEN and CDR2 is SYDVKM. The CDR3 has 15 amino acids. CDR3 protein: CASNPSGTSIETQYF. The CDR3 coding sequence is TGTGCCAGCAATCCATCCGGGACTAGCATAGAGACCCAGTACTTC.